Given below is one TCR beta chain in context. Its antigen target is currently unknown. No base quality information exists; no much larger clone differs at one position. From V the trimming removes 8 bases and from J it removes 7 bases, while the gene matches leave 14 bases of the junction unaccounted for. From its cysteine to its phenylalanine, the CDR3 spans 15 amino acids. Only the CDR3 DNA stays, 45 bases, in frame from base 1. Looking up the germline V gene yields CDR1 MNHNS and CDR2 SASEGT. Libraries were constructed by the immunoSEQ multiplex PCR assay. A mixture of 60 forward primers for TCR Vbeta segments and 13 reverse primers for TCR Jbeta segments was used in the multiplex PCR. The CDR3 region of rearranged TCR beta genes was amplified from genomic DNA with a multiplex PCR assay. The amplified TCR beta libraries were sequenced on the Illumina HiSeq System as 87-base-pair reads. Turning to the authors' computational methods: A later analysis counted some 74 million unique TCR beta chains across the 500 to 850 repertoires, and about 10 million of these chains were shared by at least two donors. Raw reads were error-corrected and collapsed into unique sequences by a nearest-neighbor algorithm in which closely related sequences were merged to remove PCR and sequencing errors. To assign V, D and J gene segments, CDR3 sequences were aligned to IMGT reference sequences. For a sequence to be retained, a match of at least six nucleotides to both a V gene segment and a J gene segment was required. Rearrangements were classified as productive when the CDR3 lacked stop codons and remained in frame with V and J, and all other rearrangements were classified as non-productive. CDR3 was defined according to IMGT convention as the region running from the second conserved V-encoded cysteine to the conserved J-encoded phenylalanine. The earlier analysis of roughly 590 of the donors excluded sequences that lacked an unambiguous match to a single V gene segment. In an earlier analysis of roughly 600 of the donors, a V segment was called functional when productive rearrangements were above 56.7%, and segregating when the standard deviation between donors exceeded 5%. A statistical classification framework was developed to diagnose cytomegalovirus status using the catalog of TCR beta chain sequences. In a later analysis, TCR nucleotide sequences were compared against IMGT/GENE-DB human TR gene sequences so that V and J genes could be assigned. A later analysis assigned CDR3 sequences and most-parsimonious VDJ recombination scenarios with the TCRdist pipeline. A later analysis defined each TCR beta chain by its CDR3 amino acid sequence plus V-gene family, and excluded reads lacking a unique V-gene family. A later analysis removed 592 highly shared, low-generation-probability nucleotide sequences to deal with suspected cross-contamination and a sequencing artifact. In a later analysis, a clonal expansion index for each public chain was calculated from normalized within-repertoire ranks of inferred template counts. A later analysis computed generation probabilities with a VDJ recombination model fitted to out-of-frame rearrangements, and checked the results against IGoR. A later analysis scored TCR-TCR, TCR-HLA and TCR-CMV co-occurrence with hypergeometric tests, applying a repertoire-size bias correction to TCR pairs. False discovery rates were estimated in a later analysis by permuting HLA or CMV assignments 20 times. A later analysis grouped co-occurring TCRs with DBSCAN, adding TCRdist sequence similarity when clustering within HLA-allele-positive subsets. Co-occurrence clustering excluded repertoires with fewer than 30,000 or more than 120,000 public chains, plus five with anomalous nucleotide sharing. In its TCRdb copy, this immuneACCESS table keeps in-frame sequences only and misses some clones. Where compared with another copy, unresolved V genes explain less than half of these, and the others have no known cause. The D gene and trimming were derived from the DNA, and the V and J assignments and clone size from that table. The sample table contains 150,000 to 200,000 clones; only one count was recorded for approximately 80% of them. Roughly 4.9% of the sample lies in the top ten.

The data were taken from a study of cytomegalovirus exposure and HLA in healthy donors (dated by TCRdb to about 2017). With respect to the entire study: In an earlier analysis of about 560 of the donors, about 270 Gb of sequence data and 100 million or so unique TCR beta sequences from about 190 million T cells were reported. Roughly 300 gigabases of sequencing data and tens of millions of unique TCR sequences were included in an early release covering roughly 700 HLA-typed donors. In addition to the first cohort of 650 to 800 subjects, a separate validation cohort of 120 different subjects was used. To predict cytomegalovirus infection status, the study brought together high-throughput TCR immunosequencing, statistical association of individual TCRs with disease status, and machine learning. To study patterns of TCR occurrence, a later analysis re-analyzed previously published TCR beta repertoires from 600 to 750 donors and added high-resolution HLA genotyping. Alongside the repertoire data, information on donor age, sex, ethnicity and CMV serostatus was compiled. A later genetic analysis took genome-wide SNP genotypes for about three fifths of the roughly 670 donors and used that subset as a discovery cohort. All discovery cohort repertoires had been generated using a single sequencing platform. Of the 300 to 500 genotyped donors, 75% to 85% were placed in the genetic ancestry cluster associated with self-reported Caucasian donors. The study was designed to test whether signatures of past pathogen exposure could be identified by cataloging public T cell receptors. A few DR-DQ haplotypes were handled as single units for association and clustering because linkage in the cohort was strong. Using immunosequencing, the study profiled T cell repertoires from around 670 subjects and related those repertoires to cytomegalovirus serostatus. On average, roughly 240,000 unique TCR beta nucleotide sequences were sequenced per donor among some 430 genotyped donors of the cohort, with roughly 18% of those sequences being non-productive. Typing coverage differed by locus: A, B, C, DRB1 and DQB1 were typed in roughly 620-630 donors, DQA1 in around 500, DPA1 in nearly 610, and DPB1 in 472. An earlier analysis of more than 450 of the donors used high-throughput TCR beta sequencing to judge whether each TCR beta V gene segment behaved as functional or pseudogenic. Both class I and class II loci were covered by HLA typing, at four-digit resolution. In the later analysis, no new phenotypic data were used to find candidate immune exposures; instead, reliance was placed on TCR beta sequences and their occurrence across donors. Broad study findings and their caveats: The earlier analysis of almost 600 of the donors excluded 15 to 20 rarely observed V segments, including chromosome 9 orphons, because counts were too low. Most TCR sequences were seen in very few donors, while some public TCRs were found in many individuals. In a later analysis, HLA-associated TCR beta chains showed more clonal expansion and lower generation probabilities than non-associated chains that were equally common. A further reported finding was that TCR beta sequences accurately predicted the HLA-A and HLA-B alleles for most subjects in the first cohort. In a later analysis, 16,951 TCR beta sequences were associated with specific HLA alleles at a false discovery rate of 0.05. In vitro tests confirmed that a few of the cytomegalovirus-associated TCR beta chains recognize cytomegalovirus antigens. Because the 87-base-pair reads could not distinguish some IMGT-functional V segments, including TRBV6-2 and TRBV6-3, those segments were excluded. An earlier analysis of roughly 570 of the donors showed that most TCR beta V segments appeared in productive rearrangements either about 90% or about 30% of the time, which broadly matched IMGT annotations. The classifier was reported to diagnose cytomegalovirus status with high specificity and sensitivity in both the original and validation cohorts. A cluster of highly shared sequence variants was judged likely to be a technical artifact of the sequencing pipeline. An association between a missense DCLRE1C variant and V-gene and J-gene trimming of TCR beta chains was found in a later genetic analysis and replicated in an independent cohort. Immune exposure information for the cohort was limited to CMV serostatus. Presence/absence analyses assumed roughly uniform sequencing depth across donors, an assumption that may not hold. Strong co-occurrence of HLA alleles, especially DR and DQ, made assigning TCR associations to individual alleles difficult. The study listed 164 TCR beta chains as associated with cytomegalovirus. Because HLA typing was unavailable for some donors at each locus, only the typed subset was used in association tests. The authors suggested that the approach could potentially be generalized to other disease states and immunological phenotypes. Most CMV-associated TCR beta chains appeared to be HLA-restricted in a later analysis, and the HLA associations seemed to be driven largely by CMV exposure. Several of the top co-occurrence clusters appeared to be linked to parvovirus B19, influenza, CMV and Epstein-Barr virus, according to a later analysis. In a later analysis, the rate of TCR association differed among HLA loci, with DRB1 alleles having the most associated TCRs and HLA-C alleles having the fewest. In this cohort, only TCR beta chains were sequenced, and detectable features were limited by the absence of alpha or paired-chain data. Compared with the approximately 720-donor mean, donors in an Asian-associated ancestry cluster had fewer N-insertions in productive TCRs, according to a later genetic analysis. Correlated functional status among segregating V segments might reflect linkage disequilibrium, but an unknown experimental factor could not be ruled out.

In total, approximately 610 healthy bone marrow donors made up the cohort. At the time of sampling, every cohort member was nominally healthy, though immune exposures that went unrecorded were likely present. The donor tested CMV seropositive, placing the donor among the 250 to 300 seropositive members of the cohort. A peripheral blood sample was collected from each donor, and TCR beta sequencing was performed on peripheral blood mononuclear cells. Genomic DNA extraction from the blood cell samples was performed with the Qiagen DNeasy Blood Extraction Kit. Recombination joined TRBV6-1 with TRBJ1-5; 7 bases in the middle match TRBD1. Sequencing was carried out using PBMCs. The TCR comes from a woman aged 18-29 years in good health and CMV-seropositive. The DNA is as follows: TGTGCCAGCTTAAAGACAGGGTGGGACTGGCAGCCCCAGCATTTT. This encodes CASLKTGWDWQPQHF.